These 20 T cell receptor beta chains share one sample of origin, sequenced in a study of Ad26.COV2.S vaccination and SARS-CoV-2 variants. Libraries were prepared by immunoSEQ multiplex PCR; TCRdb keeps only in-frame clonotypes and omits some of them. This table has around 300,000 clones, roughly 88% appearing once. Treatment: some 20 received Ad26.COV2.S at low or high dose, single or two shots; 5 received placebo; per-sample allocation not given. Collection of the samples took place on day 63 after the first injection of vaccine or placebo. The specimen was peripheral blood, collected in a trial of Ad26.COV2.S vaccine versus placebo. These receptors originate from a person aged 18-65 years who received the Ad26.COV2.S COVID-19 vaccine or a placebo.

This clone came up once. The chain links TRBV2 to TRBJ2-1; TRBD2 might be the D (5 bases). V lost 3 bases, J lost 3 bases, and 24 bases lay in between. The CDR3 sequence is 19 residues long. CDR1 is SNHLY, CDR2 FYNNEI, per germline. The CDR3 sequence: CASSDSEGSPSWGYNEQFF. The CDR3 nucleotides read TGTGCCAGCAGTGATAGCGAGGGCAGCCCCTCCTGGGGCTACAATGAGCAGTTCTTC.

The chain has TRBV4-3 and TRBJ1-6; maybe TRBD1 (6 bases). Germline-derived CDR1 and CDR2 are LGHNA and YSLEER. The CDR3 has 16 residues. Trimming shortened V by 4 bases and J by 8 bases, and 18 bases separated the two germline ends. In DNA, the CDR3 is TGCGCCAGCAGCCGGGGGTCTGGGGGCGCCCATTCACCCCTCCACTTT. It yields the protein CASSRGSGGAHSPLHF.

This clone was observed once. This CDR3 is CASSVSGGGGTEAFF. The DNA for the CDR3 is TGTGCCAGCAGCGTGAGCGGTGGGGGGGGCACTGAAGCTTTCTTT. The genes are TRBV9 and TRBJ1-1; TRBD1 might be the D (5 bases). Germline assignment: CDR1 SGDLS and CDR2 YYNGEE. The CDR3 is made up of 15 amino acids. Trimming shortened V by 2 bases and J by 4 bases, and 15 bases separated the two germline ends. Variable domain in full (rest from reference TRBV9 and TRBJ1-1): DSGVTQTPKHLITATGQRVTLRCSPRSGDLSVYWYQQSLDQGLQFLIQYYNGEERAKGNILERFSAQQFPDLHSELNLSSLELGDSALYFCASSVSGGGGTEAFFGQGTRLTVV.

This clone was detected once. CDR3 nucleotides: TGTGCCAGCAGCTTCGGGCAGGCCTACGAGCAGTACTTC. Translating gives CASSFGQAYEQYF. The chain combines TRBV7-6 with TRBJ2-7; D is ambiguous. Germline CDR1 reads SGHVS; CDR2 reads FNYEAQ. Between the trimmed V and J ends, which lost 3 bases and 2 bases, there was a span of 8 bases. This CDR3 spans 13 amino acids. Variable domain in full (rest from reference TRBV7-6 and TRBJ2-7): GAGVSQSPRYKVTKRGQDVALRCDPISGHVSLYWYRQALGQGPEFLTYFNYEAQQDKSGLPNDRFSAERPEGSISTLTIQRTEQRDSAMYRCASSFGQAYEQYFGPGTRLTVT.

This clone was seen a handful of times. V gene TRBV2 combines with J gene TRBJ1-6, with D hard to call. CDR1 is SNHLY and CDR2 is FYNNEI in the germline V gene. This CDR3 has 15 residues. V was cut by 2 bases and J by 8 bases, with 13 bases left in between. This CDR3 is CASSEKGRRHSPLHF. DNA of the CDR3: TGTGCCAGCAGTGAAAAAGGGAGGAGGCATTCACCCCTCCACTTT.

Of note for this clone: One junction end disagrees with the germline gene, perhaps due to a read error. The rearrangement uses TRBV6-5 and TRBJ2-5; 7 nucleotides align to TRBD1. CDR3 length: 13 amino acids. Per the germline V gene, CDR1 is MNHEY and CDR2 is SVGAGI. The CDR3 loop is CASSYSGQALFDF. The CDR3 region has the DNA TGTGCCAGCAGTTACTCCGGACAGGCCCTATTTGACTTC.

CDR3 nucleotides: TGTGCCAGCAGCACAGAAGGGGGCCGGGGCTACACCTTC. Residues: CASSTEGGRGYTF. The chain is built from TRBV13 and TRBJ1-2, with 7 nucleotides matching TRBD1. The J segment lost 8 bases and the V segment lost 5 bases, leaving 8 bases of the junction unmatched. This CDR3 comprises 13 residues. Germline CDR1 PRHDT, CDR2 FYEKMQ (reference sequence).

The chain has TRBV5-8 and TRBJ1-1; no firm D call. Germline V gene lookup returns CDR1 SGHTS and CDR2 YDEGEE. The CDR3 is made up of 13 amino acids. V lost 0 bases and J 4 bases, leaving 7 bases between the germline ends. The CDR3 bases are TGTGCCAGCAGCTTGGTGTCGGTCACTGAAGCTTTCTTT. It is translated as CASSLVSVTEAFF. Combining the CDR3 with reference TRBV5-8 and TRBJ1-1 gives the whole variable domain EAGVTQSPTHLIKTRGQQATLRCSPISGHTSVYWYQQALGLGLQFLLWYDEGEERNRGNFPPRFSGRQFPNYSSELNVNALELEDSALYLCASSLVSVTEAFFGQGTRLTVV.

The gene calls are TRBV11-2 and TRBJ2-1, with D unresolved. This CDR3 region has 13 residues. V was pared by 2 bases and J by 6 bases, with 8 bases between. CDR1 and CDR2 from the germline V gene are SGHAT and FQNNGV. This chain's CDR3 is CASSLLGSNEQFF. The DNA of the CDR3 is TGTGCCAGCAGCTTATTAGGGTCCAATGAGCAGTTCTTC.

The genes are TRBV10-3 and TRBJ2-1; 10 nucleotides line up with TRBD2. Germline V gives CDR1 ENHRY, CDR2 SYGVKD. The CDR3 contains 16 residues. The V segment lost 4 bases and the J segment 4 bases; nucleotides outside the gene matches: 7. The CDR3 DNA is TGTGCCATCAGTGCGGGACTAGCGATTGGGTACAATGAGCAGTTCTTC. This translates into CAISAGLAIGYNEQFF.

J is TRBJ2-5 and V is TRBV5-1; tentatively, D is TRBD2 (5 bases). This CDR3 contains 13 residues. Trimming took 3 bases from V and 5 from J, leaving 11 bases between them. CDR1 SGHRS and CDR2 YFSETQ come from the germline V gene. CDR3 DNA: TGCGCCAGCAGCTCGAGGGTCGTGGAGACCCAGTACTTC. This gives the protein CASSSRVVETQYF.

The chain carries TRBV9 and TRBJ2-3; D may be TRBD2 (6 bases). CDR3 size: 16 residues. The V end was cut by 3 bases, the J end by 3 bases, with 17 bases between. Germline V gene lookup returns CDR1 SGDLS and CDR2 YYNGEE. The CDR3 loop reads CASSAESGESTDTQYF. As DNA, the CDR3 is TGTGCCAGCAGCGCCGAATCGGGAGAGAGTACAGATACGCAGTATTTT. The full variable domain, completed using reference TRBV9 and TRBJ2-3, is DSGVTQTPKHLITATGQRVTLRCSPRSGDLSVYWYQQSLDQGLQFLIQYYNGEERAKGNILERFSAQQFPDLHSELNLSSLELGDSALYFCASSAESGESTDTQYFGPGTRLTVL.

This chain connects TRBV18 to TRBJ2-1, with 8 bases aligning to TRBD1. This CDR3 contains 17 residues. CDR1 is KGHSH and CDR2 is LQKENI in the germline V gene. With 3 bases clipped from V and 2 bases from J, the junction kept 9 bases outside the gene matches. The CDR3 region has the DNA TGTGCCAGCTCACCTGGTCCACCGGGACAGGCCTACAATGAGCAGTTCTTC. It encodes CASSPGPPGQAYNEQFF.

This chain uses TRBV7-2 with TRBJ1-1; D gene uncertain. The germline V and J ends were trimmed by 2 bases and 2 bases, with 6 bases remaining between them. The CDR3 is 13 amino acids. Germline V lookup: CDR1 SGHTA, CDR2 FQGNSA. The DNA for the CDR3 is TGTGCCAGCAGCTTAAAGGCTAACACTGAAGCTTTCTTT. Translating gives CASSLKANTEAFF. Supplemented by reference TRBV7-2 and TRBJ1-1, the full variable domain reads GAGVSQSPSNKVTEKGKDVELRCDPISGHTALYWYRQSLGQGLEFLIYFQGNSAPDKSGLPSDRFSAERTGGSVSTLTIQRTQQEDSAVYLCASSLKANTEAFFGQGTRLTVV.

For the CDR3, the DNA is TGCGCCAGCAGCGAAACCGGGACAGGGGGCTTGAACATTCAGTACTTC. Amino acids: CASSETGTGGLNIQYF. The gene calls are TRBV5-1 and TRBJ2-4; 12 positions match TRBD1. The germline V gene encodes CDR1 SGHRS and CDR2 YFSETQ. The CDR3 is 16 residues long. V lost 4 bases to trimming and J lost 7 bases; unmatched junction nucleotides: 9.

A remark on this clone: One junction end disagrees with the germline gene, perhaps due to a read error. The CDR3 loop is CASSVSGTLREQYF. The CDR3 DNA reads TGTGCCAGCAGTGTATCCGGGACCCTCCGCGAGCAGTACTTC. The chain employs TRBV27 and TRBJ2-7, with D perhaps assigned TRBD1 or TRBD2 (5 bases each). Germline loops: CDR1 MNHEY, CDR2 SMNVEV (reference sequence). This CDR3 is 14 amino acids long.

The chain links TRBV6-2 or TRBV6-3 to TRBJ2-3; D is undetermined. CDR1 is MNHEY and CDR2 is SVGEGT in the germline V gene. Between the trimmed V and J ends, which lost 4 bases and 4 bases, there was a span of 6 bases. The CDR3 spans 12 residues. The CDR3 loop reads CASSSRADTQYF. The DNA of the CDR3 is TGTGCCAGCAGTTCAAGGGCAGATACGCAGTATTTT.

This clone turned up a few times. CDR3 in DNA: TGTGCCAGTAGGTCACCGGGACAAAGCTCCTACGAGCAGTACTTC. Translation gives CASRSPGQSSYEQYF. This chain connects TRBV19 to TRBJ2-7, with a tentative D call TRBD1 (6 bases). Germline CDR1 LNHDA, CDR2 SQIVND (reference sequence). The ends were cut back, 6 bases at V and 0 bases at J, with 15 bases in the middle. This CDR3 is 15 amino acids long.

The genes are TRBV6-5 and TRBJ2-5, with TRBD2 identical over 7 bases. V lost 4 bases and J lost 2; bases outside the gene matches: 4. Germline V gives CDR1 MNHEY, CDR2 SVGAGI. The CDR3 length is 14 residues. The CDR3 DNA follows: TGTGCCAGCAGTTCCAGCGGGGCTCAAGAGACCCAGTACTTC. This codes for CASSSSGAQETQYF.

The V gene is TRBV5-6, the J gene TRBJ2-7; possibly TRBD1 or TRBD2 for D (5 bases each). The V and J ends lost 0 bases and 7 bases respectively, with 26 bases between them. The CDR3 sequence is 18 residues long. CDR1 and CDR2 from the germline V gene are SGHDT and YYEEEE. CDR3 residues: CASSLAMLYSGGWGEQYF. The CDR3, as DNA: TGTGCCAGCAGCTTGGCCATGCTCTACAGTGGGGGATGGGGGGAGCAGTACTTC. Filled out from reference TRBV5-6 and TRBJ2-7, the complete variable domain reads DAGVTQSPTHLIKTRGQQVTLRCSPKSGHDTVSWYQQALGQGPQFIFQYYEEEERQRGNFPDRFSGHQFPNYSSELNVNALLLGDSALYLCASSLAMLYSGGWGEQYFGPGTRLTVT.